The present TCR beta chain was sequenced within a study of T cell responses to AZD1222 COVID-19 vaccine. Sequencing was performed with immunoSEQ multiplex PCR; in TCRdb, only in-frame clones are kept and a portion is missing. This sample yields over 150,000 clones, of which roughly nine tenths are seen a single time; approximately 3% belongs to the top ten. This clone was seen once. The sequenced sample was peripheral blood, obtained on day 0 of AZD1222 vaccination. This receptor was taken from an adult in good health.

The CDR3 DNA is TGTGCCAGCAGTCGAAGGGGAGGTAACTATGGCTACACCTTC. Protein sequence: CASSRRGGNYGYTF. V gene TRBV27 combines with J gene TRBJ1-2; D is possibly TRBD1 (5 bases). Trimming cost V 5 bases and J 1 base, with 11 bases left between them. This CDR3 is built from 14 residues. Germline CDR1 is MNHEY and CDR2 is SMNVEV (reference sequence).